This record concerns one T cell receptor (beta chain) sequence. J lost 0 bases, V lost 3 bases, and 4 bases had no gene match. This CDR3 is 15 amino acids long. Germline V gene data show CDR1 as MDHEN and CDR2 as SYDVKM. The source of the sample is a study of technical replicates of blood from several donors. The assay was immunoSEQ multiplex PCR, and TCRdb's table has in-frame clones only and misses some. The repertoire holds approximately 81,000 clones, with approximately 96% as singletons. This sequence originates from a human donor in good health. The V call is TRBV28, the J call TRBJ1-2, with 7 positions matching TRBD1. Sample: T cells isolated from PBMCs. The CDR3 protein is CASSFQDRTNYGYTF. In DNA form, the CDR3 reads TGTGCCAGCAGTTTTCAGGACAGGACTAACTATGGCTACACCTTC.